The clone carrying this T cell receptor beta chain qualifies as medium-sized. What it binds is unknown. Using a constant-region primer together with ProtoScript II reverse transcriptase, TCR beta cDNA was made from roughly 520 ng of total RNA. Construction of TCR beta libraries relied on three successive nested multiplex PCR rounds employing slightly modified ARM-PCR. The first two PCR rounds used TRBV1-TRBV30 forward primers with a C-beta reverse primer, approximately 11 cycles each. TCRdb reprocessed the multiplex PCR reads with MiXCR, giving one entry per CDR3 protein. In the table there are 90,000 to 150,000 distinct CDR3 sequences, around two thirds of which are singletons. Each 20-30 mg portion of unsorted bulk tissue served as the source for co-extraction of RNA and DNA. The data derive from a study of tumor-infiltrating lymphocytes in primary liver carcinoma. Background on the study: Tissue type made little difference to sample yields of roughly 3.5 to 7.13 million productive TCRbeta reads.

Study-wide findings and caveats: Tumor top-250-clone fraction significantly exceeded that of blood (p = 0.039).

The germline V gene has CDR1 SGHAT and CDR2 FQNNGV. Trimming cost V 5 bases and J 2 bases, with 9 bases left between them. This CDR3 has 13 residues. The chain carries TRBV11-2 and TRBJ1-2; a weak D match, TRBD1 (5 bases). This TCR was sampled from a woman in her sixties or seventies with primary liver carcinoma and hepatitis B virus infection. What was sequenced was tumor-adjacent normal liver tissue. The DNA for the CDR3 is TGTGCCAGCAGCCGTGACAGAAACTATGGCTACACCTTC. It yields the protein CASSRDRNYGYTF.